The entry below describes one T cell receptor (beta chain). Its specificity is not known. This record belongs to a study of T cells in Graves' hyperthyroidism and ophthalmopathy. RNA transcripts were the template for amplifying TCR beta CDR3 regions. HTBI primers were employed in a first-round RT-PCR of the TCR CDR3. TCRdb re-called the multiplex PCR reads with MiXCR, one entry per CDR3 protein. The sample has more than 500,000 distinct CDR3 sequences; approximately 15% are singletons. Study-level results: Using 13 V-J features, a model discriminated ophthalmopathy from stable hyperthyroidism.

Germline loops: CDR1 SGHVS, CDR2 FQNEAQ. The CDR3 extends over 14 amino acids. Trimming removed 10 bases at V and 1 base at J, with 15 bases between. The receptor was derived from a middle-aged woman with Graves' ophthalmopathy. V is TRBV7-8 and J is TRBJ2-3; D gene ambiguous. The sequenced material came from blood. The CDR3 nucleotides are TGTGCCACCACCCCGTGGGCGGGCACAGATACGCAGTATTTT. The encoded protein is CATTPWAGTDTQYF.